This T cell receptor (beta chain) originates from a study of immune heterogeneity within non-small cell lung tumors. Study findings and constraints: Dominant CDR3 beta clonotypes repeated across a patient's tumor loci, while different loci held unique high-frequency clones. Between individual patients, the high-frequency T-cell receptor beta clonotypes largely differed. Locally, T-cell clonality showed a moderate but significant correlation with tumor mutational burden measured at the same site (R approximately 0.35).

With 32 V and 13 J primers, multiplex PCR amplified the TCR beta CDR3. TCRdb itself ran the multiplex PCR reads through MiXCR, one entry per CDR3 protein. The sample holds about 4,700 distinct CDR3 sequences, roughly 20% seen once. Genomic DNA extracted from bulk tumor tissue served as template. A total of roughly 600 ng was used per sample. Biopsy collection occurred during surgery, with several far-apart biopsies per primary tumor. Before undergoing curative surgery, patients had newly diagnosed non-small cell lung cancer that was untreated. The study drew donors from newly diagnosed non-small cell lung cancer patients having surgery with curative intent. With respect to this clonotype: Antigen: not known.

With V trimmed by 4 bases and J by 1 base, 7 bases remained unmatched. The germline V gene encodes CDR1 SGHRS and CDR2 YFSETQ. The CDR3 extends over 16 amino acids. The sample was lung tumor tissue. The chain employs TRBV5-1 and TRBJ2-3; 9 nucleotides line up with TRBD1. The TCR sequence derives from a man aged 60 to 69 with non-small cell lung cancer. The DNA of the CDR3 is TGCGCCAGCAGCAGGGGACAGGGTGCGGGCACAGATACGCAGTATTTT. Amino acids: CASSRGQGAGTDTQYF.